This TCR beta chain comes out of a study of T cells in Graves' hyperthyroidism and ophthalmopathy. Comments on this clonotype: Its antigen is unidentified.

Study results and caveats: Researchers found most expanded thyroid clonotypes above 0.001 in blood as well. Before onset, by a median of approximately 6.8 months, the model predicted ophthalmopathy.

TCR beta CDR3 sequences were amplified from RNA transcripts. A first-round RT-PCR of the TCR CDR3 used the HTBI primer set. TCRdb recomputed calls from the multiplex PCR reads with MiXCR, one row per CDR3 protein. The table has around 760,000 distinct CDR3 sequences, 30% to 40% seen once; the top ten hold more than 25%. Trimming took 4 bases from V and 1 from J, leaving 20 bases between them. Germline V CDR1 and CDR2: MNHEY, SVGEGT. This CDR3 spans 17 amino acids. This chain links TRBV6-2 or TRBV6-3 with TRBJ2-7; weak D call: TRBD1 (6 bases). The sample taken for sequencing was blood. The clonotype originates from a woman aged 40 to 50 with Graves' hyperthyroidism. CDR3 bases: TGTGCCAGCAGTTTACCCCCCCGACTGGGGGCATCCTACGAGCAGTACTTC. Translation: CASSLPPRLGASYEQYF.